Below are 25 T cell receptor beta chains sequenced from a single sample in a study of OX40 agonist ivuxolimab in advanced cancers. Data came from immunoSEQ multiplex PCR; TCRdb stores just in-frame clones and leaves some out. The data show around 64,000 clones, 91% seen once. This material consisted of CD4+ or CD8+ T cells sorted from blood, taken in a trial of the OX40 agonist ivuxolimab. These receptors came from an adult with an advanced solid tumor such as melanoma, head and neck, liver or kidney cancer.

The rearrangement joins TRBV2 to TRBJ2-1; 9 bases match TRBD2. The CDR3 spans 16 residues. The junction had 5 bases not matched to a gene; V was cut back by 5 bases and J by 0 bases. The germline V gene has CDR1 SNHLY and CDR2 FYNNEI. The CDR3 DNA reads as TGTGCCAGCAGTCGACTAGCGGAGAGCTCCTACAATGAGCAGTTCTTC. It encodes CASSRLAESSYNEQFF. Drawing the rest from reference TRBV2 and TRBJ2-1, the complete variable domain is EPEVTQTPSHQVTQMGQEVILRCVPISNHLYFYWYRQILGQKVEFLVSFYNNEISEKSEIFDDQFSVERPDGSNFTLKIRSTKLEDSAMYFCASSRLAESSYNEQFFGPGTRLTVL.

This rearrangement joins TRBV29-1 to TRBJ2-6; perhaps TRBD1 as D (5 bases). Trimming cost V 4 bases and J 3 bases, with 16 bases left between them. The CDR3 consists of 16 residues. The germline V gene encodes CDR1 SQVTM and CDR2 ANQGSEA. The CDR3, as DNA: TGCAGCGTTGTAACAGGTACCCTTAGTGGGGCCAACGTCCTGACTTTC. It is translated as CSVVTGTLSGANVLTF. The complete variable domain, with remaining parts taken from reference TRBV29-1 and TRBJ2-6, reads SAVISQKPSRDICQRGTSLTIQCQVDSQVTMMFWYRQQPGQSLTLIATANQGSEATYESGFVIDKFPISRPNLTFSTLTVSNMSPEDSSIYLCSVVTGTLSGANVLTFGAGSRLTVL.

The CDR3, as DNA: TGCACCAGCAGCCCGTCAGGGGCCGACCTCGATACGCAGTATTTT. It codes for CTSSPSGADLDTQYF. V and J are TRBV1 and TRBJ2-3; TRBD1, as called in the table, went unchecked against the DNA. TRBV1 is a pseudogene locus. The CDR3 runs 15 residues.

This rearrangement joins TRBV9 to TRBJ2-7; 9 nucleotides match TRBD2. The CDR3 runs to 14 residues. J lost 4 bases, V lost 0 bases, and 2 bases had no gene match. Germline values: CDR1 SGDLS, CDR2 YYNGEE. This CDR3 reads CASSVDSGSYEQYF. The CDR3 DNA sequence: TGTGCCAGCAGCGTAGATAGCGGGAGTTACGAGCAGTACTTC.

The chain recombines TRBV20-1 with TRBJ2-7; D not certain. CDR1 and CDR2 from the germline V gene are DFQATT and SNEGSKA (reference sequence). The CDR3 is made up of 11 amino acids. V was clipped by 3 bases and J by 4 bases, with 7 bases between them. The CDR3 spells CSASAPYEQYF. CDR3 DNA: TGCAGTGCTAGTGCGCCTTACGAGCAGTACTTC.

The chain uses TRBV28 and TRBJ2-1; D gene unclear. Germline values: CDR1 MDHEN, CDR2 SYDVKM. Trimming cost V 0 bases and J 8 bases, with 14 bases left between them. The CDR3 consists of 15 residues. The CDR3 loop is CASSLWGLVLDEQFF. The CDR3 coding sequence is TGTGCCAGCAGTTTATGGGGTCTAGTTTTAGATGAGCAGTTCTTC.

J is TRBJ2-1 and V is TRBV5-6; a possible D gene is TRBD1 (5 bases). Deletions cut 4 bases from V and 0 bases from J, with 8 bases between. This CDR3 has 14 residues. Germline values: CDR1 SGHDT, CDR2 YYEEEE. CDR3 coding DNA: TGTGCCAGCAGCCAAGGGGACTCCTACAATGAGCAGTTCTTC. This sequence encodes CASSQGDSYNEQFF.

Concerning this clone: At one end the junction does not follow the germline gene, possibly because of a read error. The chain uses TRBV19 and TRBJ1-1; a weak D match, TRBD1 (5 bases). The CDR3 extends over 14 amino acids. The germline V gene encodes CDR1 LNHDA and CDR2 SQIVND (reference sequence). CDR3 nucleotide sequence: TGTGCCAGTAGTGAGACAGAGTCGAACACTGAAACTTTCTTT. This sequence encodes CASSETESNTETFF.

This chain joins TRBV7-6 and TRBJ2-2; 8 bases line up with TRBD2. The CDR3 spans 20 residues. Looked up from germline, CDR1 is SGHVS and CDR2 is FNYEAQ. Trimming at V came to 5 bases and at J to 5 bases, leaving 22 bases not matched to a gene. CDR3 sequence: CASSRYNPGLVFSSTGELFF. The CDR3 DNA follows: TGTGCCAGCAGCCGCTACAATCCGGGACTAGTATTTTCGTCGACCGGGGAGCTGTTTTTT.

The chain links TRBV4-3 to TRBJ2-6; no definite D call. In germline, CDR1 is LGHNA, CDR2 YSLEER. V was shortened by 0 bases and J by 0 bases, with 15 bases between the two germline ends. The CDR3 loop spans 19 amino acids. The CDR3 protein is CASSQDRATMDSGANVLTF. The DNA for the CDR3 is TGCGCCAGCAGCCAAGATAGGGCAACCATGGACTCTGGGGCCAACGTCCTGACTTTC.

The chain couples TRBV4-1 to TRBJ2-6; unclear D gene. The V gene's germline CDR1 is MGHRA and CDR2 YSYEKL. V lost 4 bases and J lost 0, with 4 bases in between. The CDR3 consists of 14 residues. This CDR3 reads CASSRLSGANVLTF. Written as DNA, the CDR3 is TGCGCCAGCAGCCGCCTCTCTGGGGCCAACGTCCTGACTTTC.

V gene TRBV14 combines with J gene TRBJ2-4; D is unclear. CDR1 is SGHDN, CDR2 FVKESK, per germline. The CDR3 contains 13 residues. The germline V and J ends were trimmed by 3 bases and 1 base, with 4 bases remaining between them. The CDR3 sequence: CASSHFAKNIQYF. The CDR3 DNA reads TGTGCCAGCAGCCATTTCGCCAAAAACATTCAGTACTTC.

The rearrangement joins TRBV7-8 to TRBJ2-5, with 9 bases fitting TRBD2. The CDR3 has 15 amino acids. The V and J ends lost 8 bases and 5 bases, in that order; junction bases with no gene match: 12. Germline V gene sequence: CDR1 SGHVS, CDR2 FQNEAQ. CDR3 in amino acids: CASQRLAATWETQYF. The CDR3 bases are TGTGCCAGCCAAAGACTAGCGGCGACTTGGGAGACCCAGTACTTC.

This chain connects TRBV14 to TRBJ2-5, with a possible D match to TRBD1 (5 bases). The length of the CDR3 is 14 residues. The V end lost 1 base, the J end lost 5 bases, and 11 bases lay between the germline ends. The germline V gene encodes CDR1 SGHDN and CDR2 FVKESK. CDR3 amino acids: CASSQAAGWETQYF. DNA for the CDR3: TGTGCCAGCAGCCAAGCCGCAGGGTGGGAGACCCAGTACTTC.

The chain has TRBV4-2 and TRBJ2-1, with 14 bases matching TRBD2. This CDR3 has 16 residues. CDR1 and CDR2 (germline): LGHNA, YNFKEQ. The junction had 6 bases not matched to a gene; V was cut back by 3 bases and J by 8 bases. The CDR3 spells CASSQGTSGSLDEQFF. The CDR3 coding sequence is TGTGCCAGCAGCCAGGGGACTAGCGGGAGTCTGGATGAGCAGTTCTTC.

The V gene is TRBV2, the J gene TRBJ2-1, with a possible D match to TRBD2 (5 bases). The CDR3 consists of 14 residues. Germline values: CDR1 SNHLY, CDR2 FYNNEI. V gave up 10 bases and J gave up 6 bases, with 19 bases separating them. The CDR3: CAILTGIRPNEQFF. Here the CDR3 DNA reads TGTGCCATCCTGACCGGGATTCGACCCAATGAGCAGTTCTTC.

V and J are TRBV27 and TRBJ2-7; D call uncertain. The ends were cut back, 5 bases at V and 5 bases at J, with 16 bases in the middle. In germline, CDR1 is MNHEY, CDR2 SMNVEV (reference sequence). CDR3 length equals 14 residues. In DNA form, the CDR3 reads TGTGCCAGCAGTCCCTCCTCAGGTTTTCACGAGCAGTACTTC. Amino acid sequence: CASSPSSGFHEQYF.

This clone was detected only a few times. The genes are TRBV5-3 and TRBJ2-7; D possibly uses TRBD1 or TRBD2 (5 bases each). TRBV5-3 is noted as an ORF with a role that remains uncertain. This CDR3 has 14 residues. V gave up 8 bases and J gave up 2 bases, with 17 bases separating them. CDR3 loop: CARLIGETTYEQYF. CDR3 DNA sequence: TGTGCCAGGCTAATAGGGGAGACCACCTACGAGCAGTACTTC.

This rearrangement joins TRBV5-6 to TRBJ2-7; 8 bases agree with TRBD2. The CDR3 totals 16 residues. The germline CDR1 and CDR2 sequences are SGHDT and YYEEEE. V lost 4 bases to trimming and J lost 1 base; unmatched junction nucleotides: 10. CDR3 sequence: CASSPILGLGSYEQYF. CDR3 coding DNA: TGTGCCAGCAGCCCCATCTTGGGACTAGGATCCTACGAGCAGTACTTC.

The rearrangement joins TRBV7-8 to TRBJ1-5; D is unclear. Germline V gene sequence: CDR1 SGHVS, CDR2 FQNEAQ. Trimming pared 7 bases from V and 8 bases from J, leaving 15 bases between. CDR3 length equals 13 residues. CDR3 in DNA: TGTGCCAGCACCCCCGGCCCCGGGGAGCCCCAGCATTTT. Its translation is CASTPGPGEPQHF.

The chain links TRBV2 to TRBJ2-3; D unresolved. Germline CDR1 is SNHLY and CDR2 is FYNNEI. The CDR3 length is 18 residues. The V and J ends lost 4 bases and 2 bases respectively, with 22 bases between them. The chain's CDR3 is CASSAQKGFRAFTDTQYF. DNA for the CDR3: TGTGCCAGCAGTGCCCAAAAGGGATTTAGGGCTTTCACAGATACGCAGTATTTT.

The gene calls are TRBV2 and TRBJ2-7; 10 bases line up with TRBD2. This CDR3 is 14 amino acids long. Trimming took 7 bases from V and 4 from J; bases not matched to a gene: 7. Germline V gene data show CDR1 as SNHLY and CDR2 as FYNNEI. For the CDR3, the DNA is TGTGCCAGCACTGGACTAGCGGACAATTACGAGCAGTACTTC. Residues: CASTGLADNYEQYF.

The chain couples TRBV30 to TRBJ2-6, with D hard to call. V was shortened by 4 bases and J by 1 base, with 5 bases between the two germline ends. The V gene's germline CDR1 is GTSNPN and CDR2 SVGIG (reference sequence). The CDR3 runs 13 residues. The CDR3 region has the DNA TGTGCCTGGACAGCTTCTGGGGCCAACGTCCTGACTTTC. This gives the protein CAWTASGANVLTF.

This chain uses TRBV27 with TRBJ2-7, with D uncertain. The germline CDR1 and CDR2 sequences are MNHEY and SMNVEV (reference sequence). V lost 5 bases, J lost 2 bases, and 4 bases lay in between. The CDR3 is 11 amino acids. The CDR3 sequence is CASSTTYEQYF. The DNA of the CDR3 is TGTGCCAGCAGTACTACCTACGAGCAGTACTTC.

The chain carries TRBV7-9 and TRBJ1-3; D is uncertain. The CDR3 length is 12 residues. Trimming left V 5 bases short and J 9 bases short, with 11 bases between. CDR1 SEHNR and CDR2 FQNEAQ come from the germline V gene (reference sequence). CDR3 bases: TGTGCCAGCAGCCCCCTCATGGGCACCATATATTTT. Translation: CASSPLMGTIYF.